The source of this T cell receptor (beta chain) is a study of blood T cell repertoires in COVID-19. Profiled with immunoSEQ multiplex PCR; TCRdb holds only in-frame clones, not every one. In the table there are roughly 250,000 clones, approximately 86% of which are singletons. The CDR3 is 16 residues long. Trimming at V came to 0 bases and at J to 3 bases, leaving 3 bases not matched to a gene. The V gene's germline CDR1 is SGHTA and CDR2 FQGTGA. The genes are TRBV7-3 and TRBJ2-1; 9 nucleotides agree with TRBD2. The receptor was isolated from a woman between 45 and 65 years old who had recovered from COVID-19. The sample consisted of PBMCs or T cells enriched from blood (not recorded which). The CDR3 sequence: CASSLTGTSSYNEQFF. The DNA for the CDR3 is TGTGCCAGCAGCTTAACCGGGACTAGCAGCTACAATGAGCAGTTCTTC. Combining the CDR3 with reference TRBV7-3 and TRBJ2-1 gives the whole variable domain GAGVSQTPSNKVTEKGKYVELRCDPISGHTALYWYRQSLGQGPEFLIYFQGTGAADDSGLPNDRFFAVRPEGSVSTLKIQRTERGDSAVYLCASSLTGTSSYNEQFFGPGTRLTVL.